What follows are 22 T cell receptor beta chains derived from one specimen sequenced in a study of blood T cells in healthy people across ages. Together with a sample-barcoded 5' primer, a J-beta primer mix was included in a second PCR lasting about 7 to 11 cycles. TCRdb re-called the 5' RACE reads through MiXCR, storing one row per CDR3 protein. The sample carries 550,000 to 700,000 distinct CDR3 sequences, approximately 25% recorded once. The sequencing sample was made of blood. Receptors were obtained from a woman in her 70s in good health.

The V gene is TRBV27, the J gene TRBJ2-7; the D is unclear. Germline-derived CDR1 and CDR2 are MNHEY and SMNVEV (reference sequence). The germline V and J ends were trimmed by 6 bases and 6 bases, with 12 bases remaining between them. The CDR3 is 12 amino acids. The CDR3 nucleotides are TGTGCCAGCAGGAAGGAGTCGGGCGAGCAGTACTTC. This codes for CASRKESGEQYF.

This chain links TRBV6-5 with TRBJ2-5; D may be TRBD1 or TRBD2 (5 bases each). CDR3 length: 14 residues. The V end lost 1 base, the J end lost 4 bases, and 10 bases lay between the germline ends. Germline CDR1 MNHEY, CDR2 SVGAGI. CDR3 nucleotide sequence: TGTGCCAGCAGTTACTACGGGGCCGGAGAGACCCAGTACTTC. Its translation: CASSYYGAGETQYF.

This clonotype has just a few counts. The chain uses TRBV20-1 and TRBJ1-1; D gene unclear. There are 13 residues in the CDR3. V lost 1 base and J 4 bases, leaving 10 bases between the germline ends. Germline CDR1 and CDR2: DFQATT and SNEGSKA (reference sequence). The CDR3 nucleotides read TGCAGTGCTAGAGGTGAGGCAGCCACTGAAGCTTTCTTT. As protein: CSARGEAATEAFF.

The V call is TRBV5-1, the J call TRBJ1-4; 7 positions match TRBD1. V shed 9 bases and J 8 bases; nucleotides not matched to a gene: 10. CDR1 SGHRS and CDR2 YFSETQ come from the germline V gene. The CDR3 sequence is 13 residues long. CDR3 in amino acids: CATSTGRGEKLFF. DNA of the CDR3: TGCGCCACCTCGACAGGGAGGGGGGAAAAACTGTTTTTT.

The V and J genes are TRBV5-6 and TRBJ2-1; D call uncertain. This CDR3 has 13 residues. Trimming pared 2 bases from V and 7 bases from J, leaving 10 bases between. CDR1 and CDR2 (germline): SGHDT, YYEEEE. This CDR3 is CASSFGRPNEQFF. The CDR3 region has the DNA TGTGCCAGCAGCTTCGGTAGACCGAATGAGCAGTTCTTC.

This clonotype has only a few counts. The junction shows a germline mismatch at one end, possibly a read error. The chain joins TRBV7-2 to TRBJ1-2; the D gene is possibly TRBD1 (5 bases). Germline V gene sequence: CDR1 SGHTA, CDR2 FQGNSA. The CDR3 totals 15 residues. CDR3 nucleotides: TGTGCCAGCAGCTTAGGCCTTACAGGCACCGGAGGCTATACCTTC. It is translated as CASSLGLTGTGGYTF.

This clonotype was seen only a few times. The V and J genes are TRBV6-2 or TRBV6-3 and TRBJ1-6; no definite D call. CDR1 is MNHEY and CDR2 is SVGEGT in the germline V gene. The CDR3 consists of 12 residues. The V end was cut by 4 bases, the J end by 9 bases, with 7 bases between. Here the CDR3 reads CASSWGGSPLHF. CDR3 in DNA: TGTGCCAGCAGTTGGGGAGGTTCACCCCTCCACTTT.

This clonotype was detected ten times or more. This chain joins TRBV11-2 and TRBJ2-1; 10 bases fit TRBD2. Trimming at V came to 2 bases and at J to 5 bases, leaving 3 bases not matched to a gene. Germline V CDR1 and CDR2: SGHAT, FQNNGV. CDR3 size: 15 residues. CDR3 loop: CASSLRTSGNNEQFF. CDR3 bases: TGTGCCAGCAGCTTAAGGACTAGCGGAAACAATGAGCAGTTCTTC.

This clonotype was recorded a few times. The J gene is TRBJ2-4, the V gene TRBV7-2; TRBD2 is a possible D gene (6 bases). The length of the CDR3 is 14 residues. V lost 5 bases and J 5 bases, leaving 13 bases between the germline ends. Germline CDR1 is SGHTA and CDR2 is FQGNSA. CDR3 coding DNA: TGTGCCAGCAGCCCATCGAGCGGGCAAAACATTCAGTACTTC. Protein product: CASSPSSGQNIQYF.

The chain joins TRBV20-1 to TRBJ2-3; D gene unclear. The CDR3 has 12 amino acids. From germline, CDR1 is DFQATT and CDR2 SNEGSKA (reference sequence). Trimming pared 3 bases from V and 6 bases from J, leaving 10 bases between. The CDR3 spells CSASGERDTQYF. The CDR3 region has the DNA TGCAGTGCTAGTGGGGAAAGGGATACGCAGTATTTT.

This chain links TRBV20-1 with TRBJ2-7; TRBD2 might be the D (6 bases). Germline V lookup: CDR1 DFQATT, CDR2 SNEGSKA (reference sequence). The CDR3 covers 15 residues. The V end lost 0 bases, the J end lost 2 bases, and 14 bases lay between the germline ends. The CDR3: CSARDPGLSPYEQYF. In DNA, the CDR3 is TGCAGTGCTAGAGATCCGGGACTTTCGCCCTACGAGCAGTACTTC.

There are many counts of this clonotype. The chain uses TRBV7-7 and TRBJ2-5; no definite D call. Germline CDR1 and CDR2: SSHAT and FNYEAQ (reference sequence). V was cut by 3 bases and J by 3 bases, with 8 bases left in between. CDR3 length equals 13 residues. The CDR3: CASSLGLKETQYF. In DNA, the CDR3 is TGTGCCAGCAGCTTGGGCTTAAAAGAGACCCAGTACTTC.

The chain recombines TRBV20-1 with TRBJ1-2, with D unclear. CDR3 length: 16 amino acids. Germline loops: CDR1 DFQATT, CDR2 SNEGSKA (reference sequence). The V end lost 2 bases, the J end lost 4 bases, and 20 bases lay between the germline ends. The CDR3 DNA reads TGCAGTGCTAGAACTGGGTGGGGTGTCCTACTCTATGGCTACACCTTC. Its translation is CSARTGWGVLLYGYTF.

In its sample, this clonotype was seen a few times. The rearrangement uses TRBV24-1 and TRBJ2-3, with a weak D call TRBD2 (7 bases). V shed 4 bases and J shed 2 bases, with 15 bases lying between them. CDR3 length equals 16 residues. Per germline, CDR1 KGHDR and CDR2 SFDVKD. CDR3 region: CATSDGGGGFTDTQYF. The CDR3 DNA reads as TGTGCCACCAGTGACGGGGGCGGGGGATTCACAGATACGCAGTATTTT.

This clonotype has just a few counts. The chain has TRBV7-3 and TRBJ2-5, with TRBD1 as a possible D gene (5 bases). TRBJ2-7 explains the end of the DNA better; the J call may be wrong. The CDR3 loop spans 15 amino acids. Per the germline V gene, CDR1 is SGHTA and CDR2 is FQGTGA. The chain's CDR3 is CASSLTGDTSYEQYF. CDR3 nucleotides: TGTGCCAGCAGCTTAACAGGGGATACCTCCTACGAGCAGTACTTC.

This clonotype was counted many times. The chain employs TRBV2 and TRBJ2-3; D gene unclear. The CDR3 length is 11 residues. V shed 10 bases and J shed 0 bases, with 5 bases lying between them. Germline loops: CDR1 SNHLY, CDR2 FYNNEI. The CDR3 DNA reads TGTGCCACGTCCAGCACAGATACGCAGTATTTT. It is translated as CATSSTDTQYF.

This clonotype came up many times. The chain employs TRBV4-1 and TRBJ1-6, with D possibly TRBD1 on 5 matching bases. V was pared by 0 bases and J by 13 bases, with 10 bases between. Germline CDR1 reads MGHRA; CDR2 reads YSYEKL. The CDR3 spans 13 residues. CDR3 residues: CASSQERGFPLHF. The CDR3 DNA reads TGCGCCAGCAGCCAAGAAAGGGGATTTCCCCTCCACTTT.

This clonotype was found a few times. DNA of the CDR3: TGTGCCAGCAGTGAAATGCCTGCAACTAATGAAAAACTGTTTTTT. This codes for CASSEMPATNEKLFF. V and J are TRBV6-1 and TRBJ1-4, with D unresolved. The CDR3 is 15 amino acids. Trimming left V 2 bases short and J 0 bases short, with 7 bases between. The germline CDR1 and CDR2 sequences are MNHNS and SASEGT.

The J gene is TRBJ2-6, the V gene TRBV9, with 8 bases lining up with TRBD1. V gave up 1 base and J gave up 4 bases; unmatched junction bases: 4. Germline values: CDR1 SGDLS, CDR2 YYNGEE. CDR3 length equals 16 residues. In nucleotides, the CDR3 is TGTGCCAGCAGCGTACAGACAGGGGTCGGGGCCAACGTCCTGACTTTC. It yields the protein CASSVQTGVGANVLTF.

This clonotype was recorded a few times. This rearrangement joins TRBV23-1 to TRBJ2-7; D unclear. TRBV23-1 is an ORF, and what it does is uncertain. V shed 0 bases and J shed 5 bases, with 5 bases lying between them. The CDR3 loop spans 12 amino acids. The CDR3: CASSQSRNEQYF. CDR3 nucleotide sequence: TGCGCCAGCAGTCAATCGAGAAACGAGCAGTACTTC.

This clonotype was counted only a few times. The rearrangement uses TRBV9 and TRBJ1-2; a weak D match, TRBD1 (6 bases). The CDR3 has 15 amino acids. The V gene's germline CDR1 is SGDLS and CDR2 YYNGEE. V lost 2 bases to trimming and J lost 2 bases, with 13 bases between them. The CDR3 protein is CASSVHRDLNYGYTF. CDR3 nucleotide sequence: TGTGCCAGCAGCGTGCACAGGGATCTCAACTATGGCTACACCTTC. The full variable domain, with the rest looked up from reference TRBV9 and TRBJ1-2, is DSGVTQTPKHLITATGQRVTLRCSPRSGDLSVYWYQQSLDQGLQFLIQYYNGEERAKGNILERFSAQQFPDLHSELNLSSLELGDSALYFCASSVHRDLNYGYTFGSGTRLTVV.

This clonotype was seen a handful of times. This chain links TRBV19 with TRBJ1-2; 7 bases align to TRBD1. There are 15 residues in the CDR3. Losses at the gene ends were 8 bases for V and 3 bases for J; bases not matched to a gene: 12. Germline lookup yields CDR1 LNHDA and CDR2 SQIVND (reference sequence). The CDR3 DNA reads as TGTGCCAGTCACCAGGGGGATAGCAGCTACTATGGCTACACCTTC. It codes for CASHQGDSSYYGYTF.